This T cell receptor beta chain was found in a study of blood T cell repertoires in COVID-19. By share, this clone ranks as medium-sized. J was trimmed by 13 bases and V by 6 bases; bases with no gene match: 8. Germline values: CDR1 SNHLY, CDR2 FYNNEI. This CDR3 contains 12 residues. The table came from immunoSEQ multiplex PCR; TCRdb's copy has only in-frame clones and leaves some out. Of about 40,000 clones listed, roughly 85% are singletons. The origin of this receptor is a human donor in a cohort sampled during active COVID-19. The sequencing input was peripheral blood. V gene TRBV2 combines with J gene TRBJ1-4; TRBD1 matches at 7 bases. CDR3 sequence reads: CASRRDRAGLFF. CDR3 DNA: TGTGCCAGCAGGCGCGACAGGGCTGGACTGTTTTTT. Variable domain in full (rest from reference TRBV2 and TRBJ1-4): EPEVTQTPSHQVTQMGQEVILRCVPISNHLYFYWYRQILGQKVEFLVSFYNNEISEKSEIFDDQFSVERPDGSNFTLKIRSTKLEDSAMYFCASRRDRAGLFFGSGTQLSVL.